The 18 T cell receptor beta chains in this list originate from one sample, sequenced in a study of blood T cell repertoires in COVID-19. The method was immunoSEQ multiplex PCR; TCRdb's version includes in-frame clones alone and lacks a portion of them. The sample yields approximately 110,000 clones, about 88% seen once. The sequencing input was peripheral blood. Receptors were obtained from a human donor in a cohort sampled during active COVID-19.

The DNA for the CDR3 is TGTGCCAGCAGCCCCCTAACTGGCAGCGGGGGGGCTCGGGGCAATGAGCAGTTCTTC. This sequence encodes CASSPLTGSGGARGNEQFF. J is TRBJ2-1 and V is TRBV3-1 (or the pseudogene TRBV3-2), with 10 bases aligning to TRBD2. V lost 4 bases, J lost 6 bases, and 18 bases stayed unmatched. Germline CDR1 LGHDT, CDR2 YNNKEL (reference sequence). The length of the CDR3 is 19 residues.

This clone was recorded a few times. The chain couples TRBV7-2 to TRBJ2-1; D gene unclear. Germline-derived CDR1 and CDR2 are SGHTA and FQGNSA. The CDR3 extends over 16 amino acids. Trimming left V 1 base short and J 0 bases short, with 10 bases between. This chain's CDR3 is CASSLDSLSSYNEQFF. DNA of the CDR3: TGTGCCAGCAGCTTAGACAGCCTAAGCTCCTACAATGAGCAGTTCTTC.

V usage is TRBV28 and J usage is TRBJ1-1, with 7 nucleotides matching TRBD1. The ends lost 7 bases at V and 0 bases at J; junction bases unmatched: 2. CDR1 and CDR2 (germline): MDHEN, SYDVKM. The CDR3 is made up of 13 amino acids. The CDR3 DNA reads as TGTGCCAGCACGGACAGGCTGAACACTGAAGCTTTCTTT. It translates to CASTDRLNTEAFF. The entire variable domain, with the rest obtained from reference TRBV28 and TRBJ1-1, is as follows: DVKVTQSSRYLVKRTGEKVFLECVQDMDHENMFWYRQDPGLGLRLIYFSYDVKMKEKGDIPEGYSVSREKKERFSLILESASTNQTSMYLCASTDRLNTEAFFGQGTRLTVV.

This chain uses TRBV5-1 with TRBJ1-3, with TRBD1 matching 9 bases. The V segment lost 2 bases and the J segment 4 bases; nucleotides outside the gene matches: 7. Looked up from germline, CDR1 is SGHRS and CDR2 is YFSETQ. This CDR3 comprises 16 residues. The CDR3 bases are TGCGCCAGCAGCTTTACCTGGACAGGGGAAGGAAACACCATATATTTT. This sequence encodes CASSFTWTGEGNTIYF.

The J gene is TRBJ2-3, the V gene TRBV27; 9 nucleotides agree with TRBD2. Losses at the gene ends were 7 bases for V and 2 bases for J; bases not matched to a gene: 7. Germline values: CDR1 MNHEY, CDR2 SMNVEV (reference sequence). The CDR3 has 15 amino acids. CDR3 region: CASKMSGGNTDTQYF. The CDR3 nucleotides read TGTGCCAGCAAAATGAGCGGGGGGAACACAGATACGCAGTATTTT.

The chain has TRBV5-1 and TRBJ1-5, with 7 bases lining up with TRBD1. V shed 1 base, J shed 4 bases, and the junction held 11 bases outside the gene matches. The germline CDR1 and CDR2 sequences are SGHRS and YFSETQ. This CDR3 has 17 residues. CDR3 residues: CASSLTVKTGINQPQHF. CDR3 DNA sequence: TGCGCCAGCAGCTTGACGGTAAAGACAGGGATAAATCAGCCCCAGCATTTT.

The rearrangement joins TRBV5-1 to TRBJ2-2; the match to TRBD2 covers 7 bases. V was pared by 5 bases and J by 5 bases, with 6 bases of the junction left unmatched. Germline V lookup: CDR1 SGHRS, CDR2 YFSETQ. The CDR3 has 14 amino acids. CDR3 region: CASSAGDYTGELFF. CDR3 nucleotide sequence: TGCGCCAGCAGTGCGGGAGATTATACCGGGGAGCTGTTTTTT. The full variable domain, rest sourced from reference TRBV5-1 and TRBJ2-2, is KAGVTQTPRYLIKTRGQQVTLSCSPISGHRSVSWYQQTPGQGLQFLFEYFSETQRNKGNFPGRFSGRQFSNSRSEMNVSTLELGDSALYLCASSAGDYTGELFFGEGSRLTVL.

This chain uses TRBV7-2 with TRBJ2-6; possibly TRBD1 for D (5 bases). This CDR3 is built from 15 residues. Germline lookup yields CDR1 SGHTA and CDR2 FQGNSA. Trimming removed 5 bases at V and 2 bases at J, with 10 bases between. The CDR3 reads CASSRGAAGANVLTF. The CDR3 coding sequence is TGTGCCAGCAGCCGTGGGGCTGCTGGGGCCAACGTCCTGACTTTC.

Here the CDR3 DNA reads TGTGCCAGCAGCCAGACCGGGACAGGGGGCTGGGAGACCCAGTACTTC. It yields the protein CASSQTGTGGWETQYF. V usage is TRBV4-2 and J usage is TRBJ2-5, with TRBD1 matching 12 bases. The germline V gene encodes CDR1 LGHNA and CDR2 YNFKEQ. This CDR3 spans 16 amino acids. Trimming removed 3 bases from V and 5 bases from J; junction bases left unmatched: 7.

The chain uses TRBV5-1 and TRBJ2-2; 12 bases line up with TRBD2. V lost 5 bases to trimming and J lost 5 bases; unmatched junction nucleotides: 4. Germline V gives CDR1 SGHRS, CDR2 YFSETQ. The CDR3 has 15 residues. The CDR3 sequence: CASSSGTSGTGELFF. The DNA for the CDR3 is TGCGCCAGCAGTTCCGGGACTAGCGGGACCGGGGAGCTGTTTTTT.

The V and J genes are TRBV27 and TRBJ1-6, with D maybe TRBD1 (5 bases). There are 15 residues in the CDR3. Germline lookup yields CDR1 MNHEY and CDR2 SMNVEV (reference sequence). V lost 5 bases, J lost 8 bases, and 16 bases lay in between. CDR3 region: CASSTTTGGDSPLHF. DNA for the CDR3: TGTGCCAGCAGTACGACCACCGGGGGGGATTCACCCCTCCACTTT.

The chain carries TRBV18 and TRBJ2-1, with D perhaps matching TRBD2 (5 bases). V was cut by 3 bases and J by 0 bases, with 12 bases left in between. Germline lookup yields CDR1 KGHSH and CDR2 LQKENI. The CDR3 totals 16 residues. CDR3 bases: TGTGCCAGCTCACCGCCTAGCATGAGCTCCTACAATGAGCAGTTCTTC. Its translation: CASSPPSMSSYNEQFF.

This clone was observed a handful of times. This chain connects TRBV5-6 to TRBJ2-7; 15 nucleotides match TRBD2. Unmatched junction bases numbered 9, after V lost 5 bases and J lost 0 bases. Germline-derived CDR1 and CDR2 are SGHDT and YYEEEE. The CDR3 is 18 residues long. CDR3 region: CASRHNGLAGGPSYEQYF. CDR3 coding DNA: TGTGCCAGCAGACATAACGGACTAGCGGGGGGGCCCTCCTACGAGCAGTACTTC.

The chain couples TRBV5-1 to TRBJ2-2; D may be TRBD1 (5 bases). CDR1 SGHRS and CDR2 YFSETQ come from the germline V gene. This CDR3 spans 14 amino acids. V was trimmed by 4 bases and J by 7 bases, leaving 14 bases between them. Written as DNA, the CDR3 is TGCGCCAGCAGCGTCTCAGGGATGGACGGGGAGCTGTTTTTT. Its translation is CASSVSGMDGELFF.

The chain couples TRBV27 to TRBJ2-4, with a tentative D call TRBD2 (6 bases). The CDR3 is 13 residues long. Trimming shortened V by 5 bases and J by 3 bases, and 8 bases separated the two germline ends. The germline V gene has CDR1 MNHEY and CDR2 SMNVEV (reference sequence). CDR3 coding DNA: TGTGCCAGCAGTATGGGGGGCAAAAACATTCAGTACTTC. Its translation is CASSMGGKNIQYF.

In this sample, this clone turned up a few times. V gene TRBV6-5 combines with J gene TRBJ1-6; TRBD1 agrees at 9 bases. The germline gives CDR1 MNHEY, CDR2 SVGAGI. The CDR3 has 14 residues. V gave up 5 bases and J gave up 10 bases; unmatched junction bases: 6. Here the CDR3 DNA reads TGTGCCAGCAGTCCGGACAGGGGTGGATCACCCCTCCACTTT. Translated, it gives CASSPDRGGSPLHF.

The gene calls are TRBV19 and TRBJ2-1; D ambiguous. CDR3 length: 13 residues. V lost 6 bases and J lost 10, with 16 bases in between. The germline V gene has CDR1 LNHDA and CDR2 SQIVND (reference sequence). CDR3 sequence reads: CASRHHNLGEQFF. CDR3 DNA sequence: TGTGCCAGTAGGCACCACAACCTCGGGGAGCAGTTCTTC.

This clone was detected only once. The rearrangement links TRBV6-1 to TRBJ2-3, with TRBD2 matching 12 bases. V gave up 2 bases and J gave up 3 bases; unmatched junction bases: 3. This CDR3 comprises 16 residues. Germline lookup yields CDR1 MNHNS and CDR2 SASEGT. The CDR3 sequence: CASSEPTSGSTDTQYF. The DNA of the CDR3 is TGTGCCAGCAGTGAACCGACTAGCGGGAGTACAGATACGCAGTATTTT.